This entry features one TCR beta chain sequence. The assay was immunoSEQ multiplex PCR, and TCRdb's table has in-frame clones only and misses some. The sample carries around 40,000 clones, 85% to 95% recorded once. The data derive from a study of T cell changes during pregnancy in multiple sclerosis. Germline lookup yields CDR1 SEHNR and CDR2 FQNEAQ (reference sequence). The CDR3 totals 14 residues. V shed 4 bases and J shed 1 base, with 11 bases lying between them. The chain links TRBV7-9 to TRBJ2-7; D perhaps matches TRBD1 (6 bases). Sample: CD4+ T cells from peripheral blood mononuclear cells, taken in the second trimester of pregnancy. The sequence came from a female donor with multiple sclerosis, enrolled in a pregnancy study. The CDR3: CASSSQGFSYEQYF. For the CDR3, the DNA is TGTGCCAGCAGCTCTCAGGGGTTTTCCTACGAGCAGTACTTC.